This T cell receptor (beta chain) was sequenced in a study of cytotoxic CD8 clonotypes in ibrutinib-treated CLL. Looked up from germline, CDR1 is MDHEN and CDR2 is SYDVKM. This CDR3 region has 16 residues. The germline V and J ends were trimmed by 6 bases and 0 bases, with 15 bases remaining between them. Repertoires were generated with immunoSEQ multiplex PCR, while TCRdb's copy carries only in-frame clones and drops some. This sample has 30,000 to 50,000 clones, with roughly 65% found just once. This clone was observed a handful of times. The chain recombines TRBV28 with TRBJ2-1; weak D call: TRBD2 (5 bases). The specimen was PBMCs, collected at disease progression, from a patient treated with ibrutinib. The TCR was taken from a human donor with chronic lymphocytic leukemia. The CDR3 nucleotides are TGTGCCAGCAGACTCTTTAGCGCAAGCTCCTACAATGAGCAGTTCTTC. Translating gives CASRLFSASSYNEQFF.